This T cell receptor (beta chain) was recovered during a study of cytomegalovirus exposure and HLA in healthy donors. Regarding the study as a whole: Later analysis reportedly placed an Asian-associated ancestry cluster below the approximately 650-donor mean in N-insertions. V- and J-gene trimming in TCR beta was tied to a missense DCLRE1C variant by an analysis performed later. A previous analysis found most TCR beta V segments productive roughly 87% or roughly 30% of the time.

Primers included in the PCR were 60 Vbeta and 13 Jbeta primers. Clones were read by immunoSEQ multiplex PCR, and TCRdb kept only the in-frame ones, dropping some. This repertoire shows 180,000 or so clones, 70% to 90% found once; its top ten account for around 0.31%. Concerning this clone: Antigen unknown.

This CDR3 has 16 amino acids. Trimming took off 6 bases at V and 7 bases at J, with 22 bases between the two ends. Germline CDR1 SNHLY, CDR2 FYNNEI. Sequencing was performed on PBMCs. V usage is TRBV2 and J usage is TRBJ2-1, with D possibly being TRBD2 (6 bases). This receptor was obtained from a woman under 40 in good health and CMV-seronegative. CDR3 region: CASSVQEGPYWNEQFF. The CDR3, as DNA: TGTGCCAGCAGCGTGCAGGAGGGCCCATATTGGAATGAGCAGTTCTTC.